Presented here are 22 T cell receptor beta chains from one specimen sequenced in a study of blood T cells in healthy people across ages. A sample-barcoded 5' primer and a J-beta primer mix were used in a second PCR of about 6 to 12 cycles. Each CDR3 protein gets one entry after TCRdb re-called the 5' RACE reads with MiXCR. The sample shows approximately 900,000 distinct CDR3 sequences, roughly 48% of them seen only once. The sample comprised blood. These receptors originate from a man aged 25-45 years in good health.

The chain has TRBV7-2 and TRBJ2-1; D tentatively fits TRBD1 or TRBD2 (5 bases each). Germline CDR1 is SGHTA and CDR2 is FQGNSA. CDR3 size: 15 residues. V was trimmed by 0 bases and J by 15 bases, leaving 21 bases between them. CDR3 sequence (DNA): TGTGCCAGCAGCTTAGCGGAAAACTTCGGATCGGGGCTGTTCTTC. This encodes CASSLAENFGSGLFF.

The chain recombines TRBV2 with TRBJ1-1; 7 nucleotides align to TRBD1. Per germline, CDR1 SNHLY and CDR2 FYNNEI. The length of the CDR3 is 14 residues. V lost 3 bases, J lost 1 base, and 2 bases stayed unmatched. The CDR3 sequence: CASSDRQGNTEAFF. In nucleotides, the CDR3 is TGTGCCAGCAGTGATAGACAGGGGAACACTGAAGCTTTCTTT. The complete variable domain, with remaining parts taken from reference TRBV2 and TRBJ1-1, reads EPEVTQTPSHQVTQMGQEVILRCVPISNHLYFYWYRQILGQKVEFLVSFYNNEISEKSEIFDDQFSVERPDGSNFTLKIRSTKLEDSAMYFCASSDRQGNTEAFFGQGTRLTVV.

V is TRBV7-2 and J is TRBJ2-5, with D unresolved. The DNA end lines up better with TRBJ2-7; the J call may be wrong. The CDR3 consists of 14 residues. Germline V gene data show CDR1 as SGHTA and CDR2 as FQGNSA. CDR3 loop: CASSSLLLGGEQYF. The CDR3 nucleotides are TGTGCCAGCAGCTCATTGCTTCTAGGCGGCGAGCAGTACTTC.

This chain links TRBV28 with TRBJ2-7; no definite D call. Germline CDR1 is MDHEN and CDR2 is SYDVKM. The CDR3 runs to 16 residues. Deletions cut 11 bases from V and 2 bases from J, with 25 bases between. As DNA, the CDR3 is TGTGCCGTCTCCGCCCTCATGGTCGTAGGGCCCTACGAGCAGTACTTC. Residues: CAVSALMVVGPYEQYF.

The chain is built from TRBV7-2 and TRBJ2-7, with TRBD2 matching 9 bases. In germline, CDR1 is SGHTA, CDR2 FQGNSA. The CDR3 has 15 residues. Trimming took 4 bases from V and 0 from J; bases not matched to a gene: 4. The DNA of the CDR3 is TGTGCCAGCAGCTCGGCTAGCGGGATCTCCTACGAGCAGTACTTC. Its protein is CASSSASGISYEQYF.

The sample holds a few counts of this clonotype. The chain is built from TRBV6-6 and TRBJ2-5, with TRBD2 matching over 8 bases. The CDR3 loop spans 14 amino acids. Germline CDR1 reads MNHNY; CDR2 reads SVGAGI (reference sequence). Losses at the gene ends were 6 bases for V and 4 bases for J; bases not matched to a gene: 7. The DNA of the CDR3 is TGTGCCAGCAGGGAAACGGGGGGGCGAGAGACCCAGTACTTC. Translated, it gives CASRETGGRETQYF.

V usage is TRBV20-1 and J usage is TRBJ2-7; 13 bases map to TRBD2. From germline, CDR1 is DFQATT and CDR2 SNEGSKA (reference sequence). V lost 5 bases and J lost 0; bases outside the gene matches: 10. The length of the CDR3 is 17 residues. CDR3 region: CSASRTSGGLTSYEQYF. The CDR3 coding sequence is TGCAGTGCTTCTCGGACTAGCGGGGGCCTAACCTCCTACGAGCAGTACTTC.

V and J are TRBV7-9 and TRBJ2-3; D is ambiguous. Germline-derived CDR1 and CDR2 are SEHNR and FQNEAQ (reference sequence). The CDR3 totals 16 residues. Trimming shortened V by 1 base and J by 1 base, and 12 bases separated the two germline ends. The CDR3 DNA reads as TGTGCCAGCAGCTTAGATTACCAGTCTGGCACAGATACGCAGTATTTT. It codes for CASSLDYQSGTDTQYF.

The table lists this clonotype with a few counts. The chain combines TRBV12-3 or TRBV12-4 with TRBJ2-3; D uncertain. V gave up 5 bases and J gave up 6 bases, with 12 bases separating them. The CDR3 has 13 amino acids. As DNA, the CDR3 is TGTGCCAGCAGTAGATCGTCTGCGGATACGCAGTATTTT. Translated, it gives CASSRSSADTQYF.

This chain links TRBV4-2 with TRBJ2-3; 9 bases are a match to TRBD2. V dropped 0 bases and J dropped 0; count of bases not matched to a gene: 7. Germline CDR1 LGHNA, CDR2 YNFKEQ. The CDR3 is made up of 18 amino acids. As DNA, the CDR3 is TGTGCCAGCAGCCAAGAACCGCGCGGGGGGGCTAGCACAGATACGCAGTATTTT. This codes for CASSQEPRGGASTDTQYF.

V usage is TRBV3-1 and J usage is TRBJ2-1; D possibly matches TRBD1 or TRBD2 (6 bases each). The end of the DNA is better explained by TRBJ2-7, so the J call may be wrong. The CDR3 covers 15 residues. Germline CDR1 reads LGHDT; CDR2 reads YNNKEL (reference sequence). CDR3 in DNA: TGTGCCAGCAGCCGGAGGGGGAACTCCTACAATGAGCAGTACTTC. Its translation is CASSRRGNSYNEQYF.

This clonotype occurred a few times. The V gene is TRBV7-2, the J gene TRBJ1-1; no clear D. CDR1 and CDR2 (germline): SGHTA, FQGNSA. V was cut by 6 bases and J by 1 base, with 15 bases left in between. The CDR3 consists of 15 residues. The CDR3 DNA reads TGTGCCAGCAGTCCTAGAGGCGGCGGGAACACTGAAGCTTTCTTT. Translating gives CASSPRGGGNTEAFF.

The chain links TRBV6-5 to TRBJ1-2; possible D gene TRBD1, 6 bases. Trimming took 0 bases from V and 1 from J, leaving 12 bases between them. CDR3 length: 16 residues. Germline lookup yields CDR1 MNHEY and CDR2 SVGAGI. In nucleotides, the CDR3 is TGTGCCAGCAGTTACTCTGCAGGGGTGAATAACTATGGCTACACCTTC. Translation gives CASSYSAGVNNYGYTF.

J is TRBJ2-1 and V is TRBV4-1; TRBD2 aligns across 10 bases. CDR3 size: 17 residues. J gave up 7 bases and V 4 bases, and 13 bases lay outside the gene matches. Germline-derived CDR1 and CDR2 are MGHRA and YSYEKL. The CDR3 DNA is TGCGCCAGCAGCCGGGAGACCGGGACTAGCGACTTTAATGAGCAGTTCTTC. This gives the protein CASSRETGTSDFNEQFF.

V usage is TRBV3-1 and J usage is TRBJ2-7, with 9 bases that match TRBD1. Losses at the gene ends were 4 bases for V and 7 bases for J; bases not matched to a gene: 8. Germline CDR1 LGHDT, CDR2 YNNKEL (reference sequence). This CDR3 contains 14 residues. The CDR3 here is CASSLGTGPWEQYF. DNA of the CDR3: TGTGCCAGCAGCCTCGGGACAGGGCCTTGGGAGCAGTACTTC.

V usage is TRBV5-4 and J usage is TRBJ2-5; D is unclear. Looked up from germline, CDR1 is SGHNT and CDR2 is YYREEE (reference sequence). The germline V and J ends were trimmed by 10 bases and 11 bases, with 24 bases remaining between them. This CDR3 comprises 13 residues. As DNA, the CDR3 is TGTGCCGTACAGCCTGTTTCCTACAATGAGCAGTACTTC. Translating it yields CAVQPVSYNEQYF.

This chain joins TRBV29-1 and TRBJ1-5; no clear D gene. Between the trimmed V and J ends, which lost 7 bases and 6 bases, there was a span of 16 bases. The CDR3 has 13 amino acids. Germline CDR1 is SQVTM and CDR2 is ANQGSEA. CDR3 sequence reads: CSAMPGRSQPQHF. The CDR3 DNA reads TGCAGCGCGATGCCGGGGAGAAGTCAGCCCCAGCATTTT.

This clonotype appeared many times. The chain employs TRBV6-6 and TRBJ2-5; D not resolved. The CDR3 length is 13 residues. Trimming shortened V by 2 bases and J by 0 bases, and 4 bases separated the two germline ends. Germline V CDR1 and CDR2: MNHNY, SVGAGI (reference sequence). The CDR3 is CASSYRDQETQYF. CDR3 DNA sequence: TGTGCCAGCAGTTACCGAGACCAAGAGACCCAGTACTTC.

J is TRBJ2-3 and V is TRBV5-1, with 10 bases fitting TRBD1. Germline lookup yields CDR1 SGHRS and CDR2 YFSETQ. With 2 bases clipped from V and 4 bases from J, the junction kept 4 bases outside the gene matches. The CDR3 is made up of 15 amino acids. The CDR3 DNA reads TGCGCCAGCAGCTTTTCCGGACAGGGGGCAGATACGCAGTATTTT. The encoded protein is CASSFSGQGADTQYF.

The chain joins TRBV28 to TRBJ2-7; tentative D call: TRBD1 (6 bases). V shed 6 bases and J shed 4 bases, with 16 bases lying between them. Germline values: CDR1 MDHEN, CDR2 SYDVKM. The CDR3 runs to 14 residues. The CDR3 region has the DNA TGTGCCAGCAGCGGACAGTTAAGGAAATACGAGCAGTACTTC. It translates to CASSGQLRKYEQYF.

This clonotype appeared many times. This chain uses TRBV7-8 with TRBJ1-5; weak D call: TRBD1 (6 bases). The germline CDR1 and CDR2 sequences are SGHVS and FQNEAQ. The CDR3 is 13 residues long. Between the trimmed V and J ends, which lost 8 bases and 5 bases, there was a span of 13 bases. The CDR3 spells CASGRGYDQPQHF. The CDR3 DNA is TGTGCCAGCGGAAGGGGGTACGATCAGCCCCAGCATTTT.

The chain joins TRBV7-2 to TRBJ2-5; weak D call: TRBD2 (6 bases). Trimming took off 3 bases at V and 0 bases at J, with 11 bases between the two ends. The V gene's germline CDR1 is SGHTA and CDR2 FQGNSA. This CDR3 comprises 15 residues. The CDR3 sequence is CASSLGGLHQETQYF. CDR3 bases: TGTGCCAGCAGCTTGGGAGGACTGCACCAAGAGACCCAGTACTTC.